This paragraph reports one TCR beta chain. Its antigen is unknown. The sample originates from a study of cytomegalovirus exposure and HLA in healthy donors. Findings and limits, study-wide: Some TCR beta chains (164 of them) were listed as cytomegalovirus-associated.

Trimming removed 7 bases at V and 8 bases at J, with 23 bases between. CDR3 size: 15 residues. Per germline, CDR1 SNHLY and CDR2 FYNNEI. The repertoire was sequenced with immunoSEQ multiplex PCR; TCRdb's copy has only in-frame clones and lacks some. The sample yields some 80,000 clones, approximately 96% seen once. The chain has TRBV2 and TRBJ1-1; D might be TRBD1 (5 bases). The source material was PBMCs. The clonotype originates from a woman aged 18-29 years in good health and CMV-seronegative. CDR3 coding DNA: TGTGCCAGCATCGAGCCCCCCGGGGCGGGATCCGAAGCTTTCTTT. Its translation: CASIEPPGAGSEAFF.